This T cell receptor beta chain came from a study of T-cell reconstitution after alpha-beta-depleted transplantation in children. Whole-study results and caveats: High day-60 TCRbeta diversity in some patients came from surviving recipient T cells and thymic progenitors. Newly generated T cells supplied most T-cell counts and diversity one year post-transplant. The origin of alpha-beta T cells about two months after transplant was reportedly several hundred expanded graft clones.

Preparation of the TCRbeta library was carried out with unique molecular identifiers. A single record per CDR3 protein comes from TCRdb applying MiXCR to the PCR reads. The repertoire consists of about 980,000 distinct CDR3 sequences, with roughly 29% occurring once and the leading ten covering over 25%. On this clonotype itself: As yet, its antigen is unknown.

Trimming at V came to 1 base and at J to 6 bases, leaving 5 bases not matched to a gene. Germline CDR1 is SQVTM and CDR2 is ANQGSEA. This CDR3 spans 14 amino acids. The TCR comes from a boy under two years old who had a stem cell transplant for SCID, so the T cells may come from the graft donor. The V gene is TRBV29-1, the J gene TRBJ2-1; TRBD1 matches 8 bases. Here the sequenced sample was PBMCs, mostly from graft donor cells, taken 360 days after TCRalphabeta/CD19-depleted stem cell transplant. Here the CDR3 DNA reads TGCAGCGTTGAAGGGGCAGGGGGCCGCAATGAGCAGTTCTTC. It translates to CSVEGAGGRNEQFF.